A selection of T cell receptor beta chains follows, all from one sample in a study of T cells in Graves' hyperthyroidism and ophthalmopathy. Using its own MiXCR run on the multiplex PCR reads, TCRdb lists one record per CDR3 protein. The top ten clones hold 15% to 20% of a sample with about 570,000 distinct CDR3 sequences, under 60% of them seen once. The sample comprised peripheral blood or thyroid tissue (not recorded which). The receptors shown here come from an adult woman with Graves' disease, either hyperthyroidism or ophthalmopathy (not recorded which). CDR3s include the opening cysteine and the closing phenylalanine or tryptophan. Fields, in order: clone size, V gene, J gene, D gene, CDR3 protein, CDR3 DNA. D genes are given only for firm matches. A row's size may be missing; if present it is once, few, many or a size class.

size: NA; V: TRBV20-1; J: TRBJ2-3; D: TRBD1; CDR3: CSAARVGQGTDTQYF; DNA: TGCAGTGCTGCGCGTGTGGGACAGGGCACAGATACGCAGTATTTT
size: many; V: TRBV7-7; J: TRBJ2-2; D: NA; CDR3: CASSPRGKLGTGELFF; DNA: TGTGCTAGCAGCCCCCGGGGGAAACTCGGCACCGGGGAGCTGTTTTTT
size: NA; V: TRBV7-2; J: TRBJ1-5; D: NA; CDR3: CASSLAGGPSVAQHF; DNA: TGTGCCAGCAGCCTAGCGGGAGGGCCCTCGGTGGCCCAGCATTTT
size: NA; V: TRBV9; J: TRBJ1-4; D: NA; CDR3: CASSVGGTTTNEKLFF; DNA: TGTGCCAGCAGCGTAGGGGGGACTACAACTAATGAAAAACTGTTTTTT
size: NA; V: TRBV7-2; J: TRBJ1-2; D: NA; CDR3: CASSPHEGEGYTF; DNA: TGTGCCAGCAGCCCCCACGAGGGGGAGGGCTACACCTTC
size: many; V: TRBV19; J: TRBJ1-5; D: TRBD1; CDR3: CASKDRDHQPQHF; DNA: TGTGCCAGCAAAGACAGGGATCATCAGCCCCAGCATTTT
size: NA; V: TRBV2; J: TRBJ1-3; D: NA; CDR3: CASSVTGSSSGNTIYF; DNA: TGTGCCAGCAGTGTCACAGGGAGTTCCTCTGGAAACACCATATATTTT
size: many; V: TRBV19; J: TRBJ1-1; D: NA; CDR3: CASSIGSGPEAFF; DNA: TGTGCCAGTAGTATAGGTTCAGGGCCAGAAGCTTTCTTT
size: NA; V: TRBV10-3; J: TRBJ1-1; D: NA; CDR3: CAINTAQGTEAFF; DNA: TGTGCCATCAATACAGCCCAGGGCACTGAAGCTTTCTTT
size: NA; V: TRBV28; J: TRBJ1-1; D: TRBD1; CDR3: CASSWPGGYTEAFF; DNA: TGTGCCAGCAGTTGGCCAGGGGGTTACACTGAAGCTTTCTTT
size: NA; V: TRBV6-5; J: TRBJ1-1; D: NA; CDR3: CASNLRRLHTEAFF; DNA: TGTGCCAGCAATTTGAGAAGACTCCACACTGAAGCTTTCTTT
size: many; V: TRBV28; J: TRBJ2-7; D: TRBD2; CDR3: CASTSIGLAGYEQYF; DNA: TGTGCCAGCACCTCTATAGGGCTAGCGGGCTACGAGCAGTACTTC
size: few; V: TRBV7-7; J: TRBJ2-5; D: NA; CDR3: CACRDSGPVETQYF; DNA: TGTGCTTGCCGGGACTCAGGCCCAGTGGAGACCCAGTACTTC
size: many; V: TRBV6-5; J: TRBJ2-7; D: NA; CDR3: CASSYPSTDEQYF; DNA: TGTGCCAGCAGTTACCCGTCTACCGACGAGCAGTACTTC
size: few; V: TRBV5-1; J: TRBJ2-7; D: NA; CDR3: CASSLDGQFSEQYF; DNA: TGCGCCAGCAGCTTGGATGGACAGTTCTCCGAGCAGTACTTC
size: NA; V: TRBV7-9; J: TRBJ2-2; D: NA; CDR3: CASSYDSGIGYGELFF; DNA: TGTGCCAGCAGCTATGACAGTGGGATCGGGTACGGGGAGCTGTTTTTT
size: NA; V: TRBV25-1; J: TRBJ2-5; D: NA; CDR3: CACSGWDSGETQYF; DNA: TGTGCCTGCAGTGGTTGGGATTCCGGAGAGACCCAGTACTTC
size: many; V: TRBV20-1; J: TRBJ1-1; D: TRBD1; CDR3: CSARGQGATEAFF; DNA: TGCAGTGCTAGGGGACAGGGGGCCACTGAAGCTTTCTTT
size: few; V: TRBV9; J: TRBJ2-5; D: NA; CDR3: CASSATGQETQYF; DNA: TGTGCCAGCAGCGCGACAGGCCAAGAGACCCAGTACTTC
size: many; V: TRBV11-2; J: TRBJ1-5; D: NA; CDR3: CASSSGIVNQPQHF; DNA: TGTGCCAGCAGCTCAGGCATCGTAAATCAGCCCCAGCATTTT
size: NA; V: TRBV7-8; J: TRBJ1-5; D: TRBD1; CDR3: CASSQRTGGQPQHF; DNA: TGTGCCAGCAGCCAGAGGACAGGCGGTCAGCCCCAGCATTTT
size: few; V: TRBV10-3; J: TRBJ2-5; D: NA; CDR3: CAISEEGLKTQYF; DNA: TGTGCCATCAGTGAGGAGGGCCTGAAGACCCAGTACTTC
size: many; V: TRBV25-1; J: TRBJ1-1; D: TRBD1; CDR3: CASTPDRAVNTEAFF; DNA: TGTGCCAGCACCCCGGACAGGGCAGTGAACACTGAAGCTTTCTTT
size: NA; V: TRBV29-1; J: TRBJ2-5; D: TRBD2; CDR3: CSEEGGLVETQYF; DNA: TGCAGCGAAGAGGGAGGGTTGGTGGAGACCCAGTACTTC
size: few; V: TRBV10-3; J: TRBJ2-1; D: NA; CDR3: CAISQSGNEQFF; DNA: TGTGCCATCAGTCAGAGCGGTAATGAGCAGTTCTTC
size: NA; V: TRBV19; J: TRBJ2-5; D: NA; CDR3: CASSMVQETQYF; DNA: TGTGCCAGTAGTATGGTCCAAGAGACCCAGTACTTC
size: few; V: TRBV11-3; J: TRBJ2-7; D: NA; CDR3: CASSPGSSGYYEQYF; DNA: TGTGCCAGCAGTCCGGGGAGTTCGGGGTACTACGAGCAGTACTTC
size: many; V: TRBV18; J: TRBJ1-5; D: NA; CDR3: CASSPPARQPQHF; DNA: TGTGCCAGCTCACCACCGGCCCGTCAGCCCCAGCATTTT
size: many; V: TRBV20-1; J: TRBJ2-2; D: TRBD2; CDR3: CSALAGADTGELFF; DNA: TGCAGTGCCTTAGCGGGAGCTGACACCGGGGAGCTGTTTTTT